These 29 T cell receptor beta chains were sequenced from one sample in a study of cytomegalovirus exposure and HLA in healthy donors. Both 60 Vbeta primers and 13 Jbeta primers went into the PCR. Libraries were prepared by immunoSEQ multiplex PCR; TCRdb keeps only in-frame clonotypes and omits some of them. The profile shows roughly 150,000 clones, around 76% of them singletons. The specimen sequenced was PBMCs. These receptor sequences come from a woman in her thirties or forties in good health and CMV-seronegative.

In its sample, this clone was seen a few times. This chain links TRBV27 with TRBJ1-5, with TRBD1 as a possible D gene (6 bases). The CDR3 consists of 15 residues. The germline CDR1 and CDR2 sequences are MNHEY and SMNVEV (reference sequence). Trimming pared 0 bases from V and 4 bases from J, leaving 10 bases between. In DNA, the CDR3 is TGTGCCAGCAGTTTATCGAGAGGGGGTAATCAGCCCCAGCATTTT. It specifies CASSLSRGGNQPQHF.

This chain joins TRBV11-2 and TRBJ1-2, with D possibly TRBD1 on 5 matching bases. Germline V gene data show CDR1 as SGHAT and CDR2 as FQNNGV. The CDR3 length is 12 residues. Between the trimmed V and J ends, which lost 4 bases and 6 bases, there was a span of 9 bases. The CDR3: CASSSEGDGYTF. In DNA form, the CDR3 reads TGTGCCAGCAGCTCAGAAGGGGATGGCTACACCTTC.

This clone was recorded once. The DNA of the CDR3 is TGTGCCAGCCGACGGGGGGGATCCGACACCGGGGAGCTGTTTTTT. Protein: CASRRGGSDTGELFF. The genes are TRBV13 and TRBJ2-2; TRBD2 matches at 8 bases. With V trimmed by 8 bases and J by 3 bases, 8 bases remained unmatched. CDR1 is PRHDT, CDR2 FYEKMQ, per germline (reference sequence). The CDR3 covers 15 residues.

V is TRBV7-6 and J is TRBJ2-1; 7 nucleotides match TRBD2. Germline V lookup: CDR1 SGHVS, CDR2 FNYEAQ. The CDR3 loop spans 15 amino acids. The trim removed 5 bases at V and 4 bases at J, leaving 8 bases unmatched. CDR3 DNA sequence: TGTGCCAGCAGCCGCACTAGCGCGACTTACAATGAGCAGTTCTTC. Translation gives CASSRTSATYNEQFF. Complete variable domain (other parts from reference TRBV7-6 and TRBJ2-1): GAGVSQSPRYKVTKRGQDVALRCDPISGHVSLYWYRQALGQGPEFLTYFNYEAQQDKSGLPNDRFSAERPEGSISTLTIQRTEQRDSAMYRCASSRTSATYNEQFFGPGTRLTVL.

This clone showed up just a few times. The CDR3 DNA is TGTGCCAGCAGAACAGGCCAAAACTATAATTCACCCCTCCACTTT. It is translated as CASRTGQNYNSPLHF. This sequence joins TRBV6-5 and TRBJ1-6; possible D gene TRBD1, 5 bases. The CDR3 has 15 amino acids. V dropped 6 bases and J dropped 3 bases, with 12 bases sitting between them. Per the germline V gene, CDR1 is MNHEY and CDR2 is SVGAGI.

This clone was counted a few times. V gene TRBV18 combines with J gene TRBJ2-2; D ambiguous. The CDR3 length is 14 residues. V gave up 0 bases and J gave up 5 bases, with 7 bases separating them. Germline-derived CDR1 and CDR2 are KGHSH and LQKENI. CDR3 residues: CASSPPQRTGELFF. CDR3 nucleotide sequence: TGTGCCAGCTCACCACCGCAGAGGACCGGGGAGCTGTTTTTT.

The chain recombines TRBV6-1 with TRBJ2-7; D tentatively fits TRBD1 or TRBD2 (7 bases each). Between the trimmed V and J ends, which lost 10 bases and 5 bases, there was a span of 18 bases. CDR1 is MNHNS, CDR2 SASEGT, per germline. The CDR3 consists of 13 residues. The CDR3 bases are TGTGCCACCAGGGGGGGGGTAGGTGACGAGCAGTACTTC. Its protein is CATRGGVGDEQYF.

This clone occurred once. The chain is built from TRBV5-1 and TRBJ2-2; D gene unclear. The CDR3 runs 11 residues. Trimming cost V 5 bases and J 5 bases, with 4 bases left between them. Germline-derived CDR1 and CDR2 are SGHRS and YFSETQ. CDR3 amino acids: CASSITGELFF. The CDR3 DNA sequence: TGCGCCAGCAGTATTACCGGGGAGCTGTTTTTT.

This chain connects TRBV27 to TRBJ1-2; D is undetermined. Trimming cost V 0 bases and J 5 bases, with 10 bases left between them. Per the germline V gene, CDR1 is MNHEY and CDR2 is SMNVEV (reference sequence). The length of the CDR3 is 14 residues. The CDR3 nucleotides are TGTGCCAGCAGTTTATCTGGGGAGGGTTATGGCTACACCTTC. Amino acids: CASSLSGEGYGYTF.

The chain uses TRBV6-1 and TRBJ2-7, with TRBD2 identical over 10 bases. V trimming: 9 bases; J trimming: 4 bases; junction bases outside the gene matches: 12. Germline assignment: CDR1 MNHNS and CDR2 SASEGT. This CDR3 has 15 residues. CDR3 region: CASRPPGLASYEQYF. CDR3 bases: TGTGCCAGTCGGCCTCCGGGACTAGCGTCTTACGAGCAGTACTTC.

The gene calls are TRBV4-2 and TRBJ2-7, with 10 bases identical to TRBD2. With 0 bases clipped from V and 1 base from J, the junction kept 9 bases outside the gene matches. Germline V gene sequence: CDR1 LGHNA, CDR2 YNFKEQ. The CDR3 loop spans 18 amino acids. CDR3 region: CASSQELAGHTISYEQYF. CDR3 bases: TGTGCCAGCAGCCAAGAACTAGCGGGACACACCATTTCCTACGAGCAGTACTTC.

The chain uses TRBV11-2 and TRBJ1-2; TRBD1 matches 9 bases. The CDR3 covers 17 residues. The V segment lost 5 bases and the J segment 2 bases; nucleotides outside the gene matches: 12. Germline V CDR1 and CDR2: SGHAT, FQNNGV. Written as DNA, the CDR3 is TGTGCCAGCAGCCCTCGGACAGGGGCGCTTAGGAACTATGGCTACACCTTC. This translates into CASSPRTGALRNYGYTF.

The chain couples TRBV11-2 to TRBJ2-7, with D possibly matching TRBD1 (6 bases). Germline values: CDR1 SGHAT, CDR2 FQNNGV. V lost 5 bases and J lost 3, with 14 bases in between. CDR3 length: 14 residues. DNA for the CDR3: TGTGCCAGCAGCCTGGGACAAGTAGTCTACGAGCAGTACTTC. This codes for CASSLGQVVYEQYF.

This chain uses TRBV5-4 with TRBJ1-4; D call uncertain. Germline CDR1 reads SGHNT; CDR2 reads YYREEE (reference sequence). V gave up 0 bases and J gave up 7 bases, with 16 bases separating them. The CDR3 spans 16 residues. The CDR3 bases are TGTGCCAGCAGCTTGGATCTGCCTCAACCGGGTGAAAAACTGTTTTTT. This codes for CASSLDLPQPGEKLFF.

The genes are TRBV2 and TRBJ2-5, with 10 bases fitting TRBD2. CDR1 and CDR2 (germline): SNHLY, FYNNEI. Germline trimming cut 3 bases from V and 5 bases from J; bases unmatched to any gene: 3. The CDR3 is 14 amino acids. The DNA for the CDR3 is TGTGCCAGCAGTGAGGGACTAGCGTGGGAGACCCAGTACTTC. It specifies CASSEGLAWETQYF.

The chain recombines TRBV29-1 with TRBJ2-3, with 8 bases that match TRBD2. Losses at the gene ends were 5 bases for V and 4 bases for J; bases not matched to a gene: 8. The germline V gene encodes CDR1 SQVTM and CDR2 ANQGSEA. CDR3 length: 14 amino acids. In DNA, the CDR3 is TGCAGCGTTTGTAGCGGGACGTGGCCAGATACGCAGTATTTT. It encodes CSVCSGTWPDTQYF.

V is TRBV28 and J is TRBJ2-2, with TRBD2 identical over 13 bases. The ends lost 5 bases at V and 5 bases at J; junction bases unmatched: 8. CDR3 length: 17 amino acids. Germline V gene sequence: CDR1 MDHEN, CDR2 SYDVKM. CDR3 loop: CASSQQPGLAGTGELFF. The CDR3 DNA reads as TGTGCCAGCAGTCAACAGCCGGGACTAGCGGGGACCGGGGAGCTGTTTTTT.

As DNA, the CDR3 is TGCGCCAGCAGCCGGGGACAGGTTGACACTGAAGCTTTCTTT. Residues: CASSRGQVDTEAFF. The V gene is TRBV5-1, the J gene TRBJ1-1, with 8 bases matching TRBD1. Germline-derived CDR1 and CDR2 are SGHRS and YFSETQ. V was pared by 4 bases and J by 3 bases, with 5 bases of the junction left unmatched. The CDR3 consists of 14 residues.

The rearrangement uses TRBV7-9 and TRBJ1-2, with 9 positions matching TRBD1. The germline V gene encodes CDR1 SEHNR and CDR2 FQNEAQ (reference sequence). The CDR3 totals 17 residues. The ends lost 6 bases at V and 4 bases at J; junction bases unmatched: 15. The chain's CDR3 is CASRTINGQGTSYGYTF. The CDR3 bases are TGTGCCAGCAGGACCATAAACGGACAGGGGACGTCCTATGGCTACACCTTC.

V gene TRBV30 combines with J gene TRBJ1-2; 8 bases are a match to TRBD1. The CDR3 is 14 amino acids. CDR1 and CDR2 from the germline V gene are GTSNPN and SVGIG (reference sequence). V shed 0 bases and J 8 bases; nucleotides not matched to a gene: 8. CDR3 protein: CAWSVQRQGAGYTF. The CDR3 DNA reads TGTGCCTGGAGTGTACAAAGGCAGGGGGCGGGCTACACCTTC.

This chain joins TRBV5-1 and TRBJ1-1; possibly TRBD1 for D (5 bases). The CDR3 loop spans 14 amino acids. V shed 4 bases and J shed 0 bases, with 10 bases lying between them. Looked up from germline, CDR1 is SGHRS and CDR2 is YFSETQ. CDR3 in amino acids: CASSTGRLNTEAFF. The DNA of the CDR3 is TGCGCCAGCAGCACAGGACGGCTGAACACTGAAGCTTTCTTT.

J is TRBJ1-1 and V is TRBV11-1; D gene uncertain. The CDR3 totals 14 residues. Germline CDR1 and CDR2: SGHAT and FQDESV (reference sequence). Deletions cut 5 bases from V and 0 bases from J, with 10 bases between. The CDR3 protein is CASSAGRVNTEAFF. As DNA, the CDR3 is TGTGCCAGCAGCGCGGGAAGGGTGAACACTGAAGCTTTCTTT.

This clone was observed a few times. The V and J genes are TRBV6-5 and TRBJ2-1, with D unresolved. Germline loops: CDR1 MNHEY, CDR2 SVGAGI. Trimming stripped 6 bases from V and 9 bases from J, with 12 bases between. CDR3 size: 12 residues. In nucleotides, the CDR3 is TGTGCCAGCAGCTCTACTGTTGGTGAGCAGTTCTTC. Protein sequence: CASSSTVGEQFF.

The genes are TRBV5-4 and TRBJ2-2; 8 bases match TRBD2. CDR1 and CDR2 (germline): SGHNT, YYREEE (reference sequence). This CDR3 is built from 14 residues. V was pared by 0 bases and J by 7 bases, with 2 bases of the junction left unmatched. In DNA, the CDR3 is TGTGCCAGCAGCTTGGCCCTAGCGGGCGGGGAGCTGTTTTTT. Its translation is CASSLALAGGELFF.

The CDR3 nucleotides are TGTGCCAGCAGCTTAGGACACCTCTACGAGCAGTACTTC. Encoded protein: CASSLGHLYEQYF. The chain combines TRBV11-3 with TRBJ2-7; D unresolved. The CDR3 extends over 13 amino acids. The ends were cut back, 1 base at V and 3 bases at J, with 7 bases in the middle. Germline V CDR1 and CDR2: SGHNT, YENEEA. The variable domain in full, completed from reference TRBV11-3 and TRBJ2-7, reads EAGVVQSPRYKIIEKKQPVAFWCNPISGHNTLYWYLQNLGQGPELLIRYENEEAVDDSQLPKDRFSAERLKGVDSTLKIQPAELGDSAVYLCASSLGHLYEQYFGPGTRLTVT.

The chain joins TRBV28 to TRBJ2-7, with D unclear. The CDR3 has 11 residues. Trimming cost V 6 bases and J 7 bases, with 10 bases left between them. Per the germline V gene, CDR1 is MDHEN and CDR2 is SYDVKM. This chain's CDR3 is CASRVPGEQYF. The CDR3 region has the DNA TGTGCCAGCAGGGTCCCCGGGGAGCAGTACTTC.

DNA of the CDR3: TGTGCCAGCAGCCCTCTTCCCGGGACTAGCGGGAAGGGGACCCAGTACTTC. Protein: CASSPLPGTSGKGTQYF. The chain uses TRBV9 and TRBJ2-5; TRBD2 matches 13 bases. With V trimmed by 4 bases and J by 7 bases, 13 bases remained unmatched. Germline CDR1 SGDLS, CDR2 YYNGEE. The CDR3 is 17 residues long. Full variable domain (rest looked up from reference TRBV9 and TRBJ2-5): DSGVTQTPKHLITATGQRVTLRCSPRSGDLSVYWYQQSLDQGLQFLIQYYNGEERAKGNILERFSAQQFPDLHSELNLSSLELGDSALYFCASSPLPGTSGKGTQYFGPGTRLLVL.

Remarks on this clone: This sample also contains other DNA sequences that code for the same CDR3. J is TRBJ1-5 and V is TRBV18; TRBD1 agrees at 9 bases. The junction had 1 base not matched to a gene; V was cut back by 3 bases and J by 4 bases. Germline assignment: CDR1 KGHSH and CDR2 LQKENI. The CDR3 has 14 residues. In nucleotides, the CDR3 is TGTGCCAGCTCACCGGGACAGGGAAATCAGCCCCAGCATTTT. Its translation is CASSPGQGNQPQHF.

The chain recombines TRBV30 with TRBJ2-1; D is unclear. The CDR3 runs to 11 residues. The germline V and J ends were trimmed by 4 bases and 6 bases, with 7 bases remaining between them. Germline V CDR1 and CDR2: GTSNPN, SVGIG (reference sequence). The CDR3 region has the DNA TGTGCCTGGACTCTGTCCAATGAGCAGTTCTTC. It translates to CAWTLSNEQFF. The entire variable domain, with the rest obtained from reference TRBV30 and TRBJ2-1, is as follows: SQTIHQWPATLVQPVGSPLSLECTVEGTSNPNLYWYRQAAGRGLQLLFYSVGIGQISSEVPQNLSASRPQDRQFILSSKKLLLSDSGFYLCAWTLSNEQFFGPGTRLTVL.